This T cell receptor (beta chain) originates from a study of blood T cells in healthy people across ages. Germline CDR1 reads SNHLY; CDR2 reads FYNNEI. This CDR3 has 15 amino acids. Then a second PCR, running roughly 7 to 11 cycles, was carried out with a sample-barcoded 5' primer and a J-beta primer mix. TCRdb re-derived calls from the 5' RACE reads in MiXCR, one entry per CDR3 protein. The table lists about a million distinct CDR3 sequences, approximately 50% of them singletons. This sequence originates from a woman aged 55 to 70 in good health. The sample comprised blood. J is TRBJ2-5 and V is TRBV2; D gene uncertain. The last part of the DNA fits TRBJ2-7 better; the J call may be wrong. The CDR3 sequence: CASSERGSRIYEQYF. CDR3 in DNA: TGTGCCAGCAGTGAGAGAGGAAGTCGGATCTACGAGCAGTACTTC.